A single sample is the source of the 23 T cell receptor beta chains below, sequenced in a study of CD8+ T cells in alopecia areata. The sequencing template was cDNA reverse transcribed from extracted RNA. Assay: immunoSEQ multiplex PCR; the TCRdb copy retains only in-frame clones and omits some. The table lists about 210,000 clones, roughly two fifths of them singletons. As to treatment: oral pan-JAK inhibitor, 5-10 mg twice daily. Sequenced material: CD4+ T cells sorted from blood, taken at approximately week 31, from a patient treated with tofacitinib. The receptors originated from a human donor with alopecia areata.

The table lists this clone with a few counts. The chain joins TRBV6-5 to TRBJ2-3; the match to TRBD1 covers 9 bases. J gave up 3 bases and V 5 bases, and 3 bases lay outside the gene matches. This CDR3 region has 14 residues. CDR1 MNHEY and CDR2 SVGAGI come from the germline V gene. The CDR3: CASSRQGVTDTQYF. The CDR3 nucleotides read TGTGCCAGCAGTCGACAGGGGGTAACAGATACGCAGTATTTT.

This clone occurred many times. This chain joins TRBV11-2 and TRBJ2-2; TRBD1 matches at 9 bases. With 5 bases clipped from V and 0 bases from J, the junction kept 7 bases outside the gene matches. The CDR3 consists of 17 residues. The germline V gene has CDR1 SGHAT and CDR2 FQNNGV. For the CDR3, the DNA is TGTGCCAGCAGCCATATTACAGGGGGCGCGAACACCGGGGAGCTGTTTTTT. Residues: CASSHITGGANTGELFF.

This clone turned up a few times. The CDR3 coding sequence is TGCGCCAGCAGCCCTGGAAGGTCGGGGAGTGAGGAGACCCAGTACTTC. Protein product: CASSPGRSGSEETQYF. The chain carries TRBV5-1 and TRBJ2-5; the D gene is possibly TRBD2 (5 bases). Germline lookup yields CDR1 SGHRS and CDR2 YFSETQ. This CDR3 has 16 amino acids. V lost 4 bases and J lost 5, with 21 bases in between.

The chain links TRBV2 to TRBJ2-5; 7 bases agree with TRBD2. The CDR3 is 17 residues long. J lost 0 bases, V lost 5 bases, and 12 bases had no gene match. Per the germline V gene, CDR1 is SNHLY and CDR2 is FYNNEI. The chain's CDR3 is CASSLRSGGSYQETQYF. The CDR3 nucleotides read TGTGCCAGCAGTCTCCGGTCGGGAGGATCGTACCAAGAGACCCAGTACTTC.

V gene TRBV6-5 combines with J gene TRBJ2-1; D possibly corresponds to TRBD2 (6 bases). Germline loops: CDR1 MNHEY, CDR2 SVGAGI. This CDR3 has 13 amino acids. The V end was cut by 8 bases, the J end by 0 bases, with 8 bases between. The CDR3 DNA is TGTGCCAGCGGGAGGATCTCCTACAATGAGCAGTTCTTC. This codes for CASGRISYNEQFF.

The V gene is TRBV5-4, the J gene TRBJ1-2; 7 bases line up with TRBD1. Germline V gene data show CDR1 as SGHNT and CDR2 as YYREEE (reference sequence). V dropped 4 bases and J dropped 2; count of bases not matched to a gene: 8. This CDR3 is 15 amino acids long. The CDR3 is CASSHGNRGNYGYTF. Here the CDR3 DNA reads TGTGCCAGCAGCCACGGGAACAGGGGCAACTATGGCTACACCTTC.

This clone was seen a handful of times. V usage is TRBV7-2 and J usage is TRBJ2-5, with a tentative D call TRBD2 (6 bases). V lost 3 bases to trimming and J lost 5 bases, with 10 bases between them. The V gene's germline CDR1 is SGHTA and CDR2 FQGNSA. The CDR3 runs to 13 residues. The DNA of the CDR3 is TGTGCCAGCAGCTTTTCTAGCGCCGAGACCCAGTACTTC. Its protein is CASSFSSAETQYF. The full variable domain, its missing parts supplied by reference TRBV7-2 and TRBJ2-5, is GAGVSQSPSNKVTEKGKDVELRCDPISGHTALYWYRQSLGQGLEFLIYFQGNSAPDKSGLPSDRFSAERTGGSVSTLTIQRTQQEDSAVYLCASSFSSAETQYFGPGTRLLVL.

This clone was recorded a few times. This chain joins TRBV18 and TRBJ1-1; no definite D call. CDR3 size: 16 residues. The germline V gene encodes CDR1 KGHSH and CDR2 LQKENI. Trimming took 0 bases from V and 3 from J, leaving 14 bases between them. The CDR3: CASSPPKVQEHTEAFF. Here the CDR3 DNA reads TGTGCCAGCTCACCACCAAAAGTTCAGGAGCACACTGAAGCTTTCTTT.

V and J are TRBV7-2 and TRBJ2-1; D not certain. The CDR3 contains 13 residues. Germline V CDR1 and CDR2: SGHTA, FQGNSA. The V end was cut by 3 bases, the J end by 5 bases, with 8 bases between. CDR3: CASSFYLNNEQFF. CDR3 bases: TGTGCCAGCAGCTTTTACCTCAACAATGAGCAGTTCTTC.

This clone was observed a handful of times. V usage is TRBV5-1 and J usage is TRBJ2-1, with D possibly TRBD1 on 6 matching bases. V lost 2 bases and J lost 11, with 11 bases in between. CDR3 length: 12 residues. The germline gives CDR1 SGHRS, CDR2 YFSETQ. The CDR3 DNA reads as TGCGCCAGCAGCTTAACCAGGGGACAGCAGTTCTTC. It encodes CASSLTRGQQFF. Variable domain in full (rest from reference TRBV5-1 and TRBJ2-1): KAGVTQTPRYLIKTRGQQVTLSCSPISGHRSVSWYQQTPGQGLQFLFEYFSETQRNKGNFPGRFSGRQFSNSRSEMNVSTLELGDSALYLCASSLTRGQQFFGPGTRLTVL.

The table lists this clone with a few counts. The CDR3 sequence: CASSDRQPNYGYTF. The CDR3 DNA reads TGTGCCAGTAGTGATCGACAGCCTAACTATGGCTACACCTTC. This chain links TRBV19 with TRBJ1-2; possible D gene TRBD1, 5 bases. The CDR3 length is 14 residues. Germline V gene data show CDR1 as LNHDA and CDR2 as SQIVND (reference sequence). V was shortened by 5 bases and J by 0 bases, with 10 bases between the two germline ends.

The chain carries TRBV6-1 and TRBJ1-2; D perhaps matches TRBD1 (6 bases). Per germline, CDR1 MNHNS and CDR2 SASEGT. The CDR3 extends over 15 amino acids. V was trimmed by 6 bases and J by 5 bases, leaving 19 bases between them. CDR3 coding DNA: TGTGCCAGCAGACGCTCAGGGGATCCTTGGTATGGCTACACCTTC. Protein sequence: CASRRSGDPWYGYTF.

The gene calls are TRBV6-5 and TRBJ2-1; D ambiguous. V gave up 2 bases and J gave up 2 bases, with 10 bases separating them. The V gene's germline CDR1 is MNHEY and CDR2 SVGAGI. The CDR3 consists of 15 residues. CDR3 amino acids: CASSYPKGTYNEQFF. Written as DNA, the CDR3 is TGTGCCAGCAGTTACCCAAAGGGTACCTACAATGAGCAGTTCTTC.

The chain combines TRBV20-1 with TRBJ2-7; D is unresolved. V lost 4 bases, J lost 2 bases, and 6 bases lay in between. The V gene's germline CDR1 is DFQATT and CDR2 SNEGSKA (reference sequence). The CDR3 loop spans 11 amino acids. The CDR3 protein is CSATTAYEQYF. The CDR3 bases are TGCAGTGCTACGACGGCCTACGAGCAGTACTTC.

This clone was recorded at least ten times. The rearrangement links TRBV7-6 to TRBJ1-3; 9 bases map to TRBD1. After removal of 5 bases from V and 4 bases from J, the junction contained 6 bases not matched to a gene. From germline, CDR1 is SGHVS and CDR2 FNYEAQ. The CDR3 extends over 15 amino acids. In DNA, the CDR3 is TGTGCCAGCAGCCCGGGGACAGGGAACGGAAACACCATATATTTT. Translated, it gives CASSPGTGNGNTIYF.

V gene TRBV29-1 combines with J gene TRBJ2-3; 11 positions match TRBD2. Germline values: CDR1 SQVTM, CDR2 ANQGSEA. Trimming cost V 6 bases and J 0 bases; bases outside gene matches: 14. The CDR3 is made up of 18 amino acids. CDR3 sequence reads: CSVDGAASGGTSTDTQYF. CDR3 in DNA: TGCAGCGTGGATGGGGCGGCTAGCGGGGGGACTAGCACAGATACGCAGTATTTT.

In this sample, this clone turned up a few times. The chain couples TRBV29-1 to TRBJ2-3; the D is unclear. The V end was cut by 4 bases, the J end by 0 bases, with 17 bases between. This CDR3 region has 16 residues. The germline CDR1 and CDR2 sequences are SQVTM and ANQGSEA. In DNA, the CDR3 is TGCAGCGTTGGGGCCAGATTTTCCACTAGCACAGATACGCAGTATTTT. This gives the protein CSVGARFSTSTDTQYF.

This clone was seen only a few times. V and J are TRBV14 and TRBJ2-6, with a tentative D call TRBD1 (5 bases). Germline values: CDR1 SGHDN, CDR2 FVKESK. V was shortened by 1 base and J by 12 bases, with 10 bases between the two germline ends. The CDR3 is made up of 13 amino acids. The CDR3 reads CASSQADQGVLTF. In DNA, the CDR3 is TGTGCCAGCAGCCAAGCCGATCAGGGCGTCCTGACTTTC.

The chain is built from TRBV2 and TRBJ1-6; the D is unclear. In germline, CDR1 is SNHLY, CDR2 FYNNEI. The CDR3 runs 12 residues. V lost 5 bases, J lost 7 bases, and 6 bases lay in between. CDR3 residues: CASSTANSPLHF. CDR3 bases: TGTGCCAGCAGTACAGCAAATTCACCCCTCCACTTT.

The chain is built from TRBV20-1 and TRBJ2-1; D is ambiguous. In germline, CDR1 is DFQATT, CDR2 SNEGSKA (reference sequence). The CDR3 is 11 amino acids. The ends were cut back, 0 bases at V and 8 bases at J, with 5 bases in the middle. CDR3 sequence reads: CSAREGYEQFF. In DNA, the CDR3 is TGCAGTGCTAGAGAGGGATATGAGCAGTTCTTC.

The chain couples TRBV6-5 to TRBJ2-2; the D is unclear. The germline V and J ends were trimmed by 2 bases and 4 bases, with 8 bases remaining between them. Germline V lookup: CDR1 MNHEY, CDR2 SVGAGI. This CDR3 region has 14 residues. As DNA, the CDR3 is TGTGCCAGCAGTTACGCCCGGCCCACCGGGGAGCTGTTTTTT. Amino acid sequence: CASSYARPTGELFF.

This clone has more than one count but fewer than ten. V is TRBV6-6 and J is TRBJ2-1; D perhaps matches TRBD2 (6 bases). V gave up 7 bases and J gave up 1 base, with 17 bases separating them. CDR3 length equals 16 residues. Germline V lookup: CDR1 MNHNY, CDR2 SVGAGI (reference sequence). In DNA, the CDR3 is TGTGCCAGCACTATGCGGGAACTCCCATCCTACAATGAGCAGTTCTTC. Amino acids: CASTMRELPSYNEQFF.

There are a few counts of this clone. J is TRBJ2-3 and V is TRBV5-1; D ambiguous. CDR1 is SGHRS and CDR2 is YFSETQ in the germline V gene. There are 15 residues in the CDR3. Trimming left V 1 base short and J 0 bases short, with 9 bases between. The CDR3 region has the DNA TGCGCCAGCAGCTTGTCCCGGTCAAGCACAGATACGCAGTATTTT. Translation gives CASSLSRSSTDTQYF.